This T cell receptor beta chain originates from a study of T cell responses to AZD1222 COVID-19 vaccine. Broader study findings: Clonal diversity may have been underestimated, and the donors were mostly white British, with more females than males. Elevations in Spike-specific TCR breadth and depth followed administration of two AZD1222 doses.

With regard to this clone: Its antigen remains unknown.

Data came from immunoSEQ multiplex PCR; TCRdb stores just in-frame clones and leaves some out. This table has some 140,000 clones, approximately 90% appearing once. Trimming left V 4 bases short and J 2 bases short, with 15 bases between. Germline V CDR1 and CDR2: MGHRA, YSYEKL. This CDR3 is built from 16 residues. Sequencing used peripheral blood, obtained on day 0 of AZD1222 vaccination. This TCR was recovered from an adult in good health. The V and J genes are TRBV4-1 and TRBJ1-5; weak D call: TRBD1 (6 bases). The CDR3: CASSRMGGLGNQPQHF. In DNA form, the CDR3 reads TGCGCCAGCAGCCGAATGGGGGGGCTCGGCAATCAGCCCCAGCATTTT.